This T cell receptor (beta chain) was identified in a study of cytomegalovirus exposure and HLA in healthy donors. This CDR3 comprises 14 residues. The V gene end was trimmed by 7 bases and the J gene end by 8 bases; junction bases not matched to a gene: 8. Looked up from germline, CDR1 is MDHEN and CDR2 is SYDVKM. To note about this clone: Its antigen is not identified.

The study's findings and limits: In a later analysis, a genetic analysis reported fewer productive-TCR N-insertions in an Asian-associated ancestry cluster than the cohort average. The later analysis indicated that the majority of CMV-associated TCR beta chains appeared HLA-restricted. V- and J-gene trimming in TCR beta was tied to a missense DCLRE1C variant by an analysis performed later.

The primer mix had 60 Vbeta and 13 Jbeta primers. Generated by immunoSEQ multiplex PCR, the TCRdb table keeps only in-frame clones and is missing some. The repertoire has tens of thousands of clones, over 75% of them found once; the top ten carry approximately 2.7%. The receptor comes from a male donor in good health and CMV-seropositive. The sequencing input was PBMCs. This chain uses TRBV28 with TRBJ2-1; 10 bases are a match to TRBD2. The CDR3 DNA is TGTGCCAGCAACCCTAGCGGGAGTGTGGATGAGCAGTTCTTC. Amino acid sequence: CASNPSGSVDEQFF.